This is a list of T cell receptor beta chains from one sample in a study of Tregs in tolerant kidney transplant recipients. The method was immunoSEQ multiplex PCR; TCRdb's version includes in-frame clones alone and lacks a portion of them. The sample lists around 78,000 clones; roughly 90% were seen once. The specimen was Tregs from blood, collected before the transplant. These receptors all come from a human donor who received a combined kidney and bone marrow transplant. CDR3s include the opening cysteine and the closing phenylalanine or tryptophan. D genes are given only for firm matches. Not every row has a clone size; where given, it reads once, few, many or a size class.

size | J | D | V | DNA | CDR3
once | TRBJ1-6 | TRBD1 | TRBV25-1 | TGTGCCAGTCGACAGGGCTCCTATAATTCACCCCTCCACTTT | CASRQGSYNSPLHF
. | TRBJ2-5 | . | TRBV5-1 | TGCGCCAGCAGCTTGTCAGGGGTCGAGGAGACCCAGTACTTC | CASSLSGVEETQYF
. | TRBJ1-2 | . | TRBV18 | TGTGCCAGCTCACGTAGTAACTATGGCTACACCTTC | CASSRSNYGYTF
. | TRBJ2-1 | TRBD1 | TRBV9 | TGTGCCAGCAGCGTCGCCGACAGGGTCTACAATGAGCAGTTCTTC | CASSVADRVYNEQFF
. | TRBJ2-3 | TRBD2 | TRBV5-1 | TGCGCCAGCAGCGAAGCGGGGTTTAGCACAGATACGCAGTATTTT | CASSEAGFSTDTQYF
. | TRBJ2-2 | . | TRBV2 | TGTGCCAGCAAGAAGGGCCAGACCGGGGAGCTGTTTTTT | CASKKGQTGELFF
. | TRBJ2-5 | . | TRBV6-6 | TGTGCCAGCAGTTACAGCCAAGAGACCCAGTACTTC | CASSYSQETQYF
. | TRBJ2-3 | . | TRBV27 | TGTGCCAGCAGCCACAGGGGAGGGGTGAACACAGATACGCAGTATTTT | CASSHRGGVNTDTQYF
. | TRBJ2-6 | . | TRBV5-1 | TGCGCCAGCAGCTTTGTTGGGACGGGCGCTGGGGCCAACGTCCTGACTTTC | CASSFVGTGAGANVLTF
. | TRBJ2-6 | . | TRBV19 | TGTGCCAGTAGTATTACAGGGTCCGGGGCCAACGTCCTGACTTTC | CASSITGSGANVLTF
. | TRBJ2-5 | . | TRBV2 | TGTGCCAGCAGTGACTCGCAGGCCCAAGAGACCCAGTACTTC | CASSDSQAQETQYF
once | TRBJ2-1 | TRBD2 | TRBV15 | TGTGCCACCAGCATTCAGCGGGAGGGGCCCTTCAATGAGCAGTTCTTC | CATSIQREGPFNEQFF
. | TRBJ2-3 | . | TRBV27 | TGTGCCAGCAGGCGACAGATCCTCACAGATACGCAGTATTTT | CASRRQILTDTQYF
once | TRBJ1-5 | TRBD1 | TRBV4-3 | TGCGCCAGCAGCCGAGAGGACAGGGGGCTGGGTCAGCCCCAGCATTTT | CASSREDRGLGQPQHF
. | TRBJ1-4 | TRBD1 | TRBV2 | TGTGCCAGCAGTGGGCAGGGGGCCGGAGCTAATGAAAAACTGTTTTTT | CASSGQGAGANEKLFF
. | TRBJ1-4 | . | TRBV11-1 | TGTGCCAGCAGCGGGGACGTAAAGAGAAGCGGGGAAAAACTGTTTTTT | CASSGDVKRSGEKLFF
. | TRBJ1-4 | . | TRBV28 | TGTGCCAGCAGTTCATCGACCGTCGCAACTAATGAAAAACTGTTTTTT | CASSSSTVATNEKLFF
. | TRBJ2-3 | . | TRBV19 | TGTGCCAGTAAGGGACCAACGTCCCACACAGATACGCAGTATTTT | CASKGPTSHTDTQYF
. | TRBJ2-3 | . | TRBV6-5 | TGTGCCAGCATGGTAGAGGATACGCAGTATTTT | CASMVEDTQYF
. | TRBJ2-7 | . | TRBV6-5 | TGTGCCAGCAGGCCCGGGACACACACCTACGAGCAGTACTTC | CASRPGTHTYEQYF
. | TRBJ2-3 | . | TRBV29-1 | TGCAGCGTTGTGAAGGGTTCTAGCACAGATACGCAGTATTTT | CSVVKGSSTDTQYF
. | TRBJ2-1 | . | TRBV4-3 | TGCGCCAGCAGCCAAGGGAGCCCACAGAGCCCCGAGTGGGAGCAGTTCTTC | CASSQGSPQSPEWEQFF
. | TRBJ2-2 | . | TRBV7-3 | TGTGCCAGCAGCTCAAGCAATATCGGGGAGCTGTTTTTT | CASSSSNIGELFF
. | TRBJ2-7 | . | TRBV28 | TGTGCCAGCAGTGTCACGGACGTCGGGGGTTACGAGCAGTACTTC | CASSVTDVGGYEQYF
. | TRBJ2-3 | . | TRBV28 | TGTGCCAGCAGTTTACGTCCGGATACGCAGTATTTT | CASSLRPDTQYF
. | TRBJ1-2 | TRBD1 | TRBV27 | TGTGCCAGCAGTTTAAGTTTTAGGGGGCAGCTTACCTTC | CASSLSFRGQLTF
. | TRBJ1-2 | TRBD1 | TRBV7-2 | TGTGCCAGCAGCGCAACAAGGGACAGGGAGAACTATGGCTACACCTTC | CASSATRDRENYGYTF
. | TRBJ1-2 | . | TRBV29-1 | TGCAGCGTTGAGTCAGGGAGTAACTATGGCTACACCTTC | CSVESGSNYGYTF
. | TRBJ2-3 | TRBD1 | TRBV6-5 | TGTGCCAGCAGAAGGACAGGGGGCACAGATACGCAGTATTTT | CASRRTGGTDTQYF
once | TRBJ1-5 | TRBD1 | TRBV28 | TGTGCCAGCAGTTTAACTCGACAGGGAAATCAGCCCCAGCATTTT | CASSLTRQGNQPQHF
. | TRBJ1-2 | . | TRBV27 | TGTGCCAGCAGTTTATTAGCGGCAGTTAATTTATATGGCTACACCTTC | CASSLLAAVNLYGYTF
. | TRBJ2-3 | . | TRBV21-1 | TGTGCCAGCAGCAAGCACTTGTCGGATACGCAGTATTTT | CASSKHLSDTQYF
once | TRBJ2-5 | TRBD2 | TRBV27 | TGTGCCAGCAGTCTCTCCGGGACTAGCGGGCAAGAGACCCAGTACTTC | CASSLSGTSGQETQYF
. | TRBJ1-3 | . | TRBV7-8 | TGTGCCAGCAGCTTAGATCGTCCGGGTACTGGAAACACCATATATTTT | CASSLDRPGTGNTIYF
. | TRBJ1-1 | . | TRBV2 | TGTGCCAGCAGTGGGGTAGGAAACACTGAAGCTTTCTTT | CASSGVGNTEAFF
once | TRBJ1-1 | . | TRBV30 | TGTGCCTGGCCCCTGGTGGGCACTGAAGCTTTCTTT | CAWPLVGTEAFF
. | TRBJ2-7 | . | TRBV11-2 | TGTGCCAGCAGAAAAAACAGCTACGAGCAGTACTTC | CASRKNSYEQYF
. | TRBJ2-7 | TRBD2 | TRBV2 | TGTGCCAGCACCGGGACTAGCTACTACGAGCAGTACTTC | CASTGTSYYEQYF
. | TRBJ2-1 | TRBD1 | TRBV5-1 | TGCGCCAGCAGCTTGGTGACCGGACAGGGGTACAATGAGCAGTTCTTC | CASSLVTGQGYNEQFF
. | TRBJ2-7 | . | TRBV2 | TGTGCCAGCAGCTCAGGGGGGGGGCCGTACGAGCAGTACTTC | CASSSGGGPYEQYF
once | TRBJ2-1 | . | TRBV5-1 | TGCGCCAGCAGCTTGGGAGCGGGTTCCTCCTACAATGAGCAGTTCTTC | CASSLGAGSSYNEQFF
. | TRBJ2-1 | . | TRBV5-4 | TGTGCCACGGAGGACCTTGGGAATGAGCAGTTCTTC | CATEDLGNEQFF
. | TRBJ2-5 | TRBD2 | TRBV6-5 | TGTGCCAGCAGTGCCCCCGGCGCGGGAGGAGAGACCCAGTACTTC | CASSAPGAGGETQYF
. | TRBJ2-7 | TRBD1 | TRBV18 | TGTGCCAGCTCACCAGAGGCAGGGGGATTCTACGAGCAGTACTTC | CASSPEAGGFYEQYF
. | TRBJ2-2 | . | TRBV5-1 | TGCGCCAGCAGCTTGACAACACCTAACACCGGGGAGCTGTTTTTT | CASSLTTPNTGELFF
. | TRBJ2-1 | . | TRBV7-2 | TGTGCCAGCAGCTCCCTCGGATCTGAGCAGTTCTTC | CASSSLGSEQFF
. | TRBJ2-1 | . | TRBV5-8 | TGTGCCAGCAGCTTTAACGGGGGAGCCTCCTACAATGAGCAGTTCTTC | CASSFNGGASYNEQFF
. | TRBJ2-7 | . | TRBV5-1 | TGCGCCAGCAGCTTCCGGACACCGACCTACGAGCAGTACTTC | CASSFRTPTYEQYF
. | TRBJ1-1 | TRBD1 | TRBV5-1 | TGCGCCAGCAGCTTGGCCGGGACAGAGAAAGCTTTCTTT | CASSLAGTEKAFF